This TCR beta chain was observed in a study of T cells after yellow fever vaccination. Turning to this clonotype: The antigen remains unidentified.

Trimming took 4 bases from V and 6 from J, leaving 7 bases between them. The CDR3 has 11 amino acids. CDR1 and CDR2 (germline): SGHRS, YFSETQ. Broader study findings: Boosting was followed by the reappearance of most primary-vaccination clones (roughly 96% CD4, around 91% CD8).

TCRdb independently ran MiXCR on the 5' RACE reads; one entry per CDR3 protein. This repertoire shows approximately 93,000 distinct CDR3 sequences, 4.5% to 6% found once; its top ten account for more than 40%. J is TRBJ2-5 and V is TRBV5-1; D is ambiguous. The TCR comes from a man between 18 and 35 years old who received the YFV17D yellow fever vaccine. The sample was CD8+ T cells sorted from PBMCs, taken 10 days after the yellow fever booster vaccination. The CDR3 reads CASSLQQTQYF. The CDR3 coding sequence is TGCGCCAGCAGCCTCCAGCAGACCCAGTACTTC.